This T cell receptor (beta chain) was identified during a study of OX40 agonist ivuxolimab in advanced cancers. A note on the overall study: Ivuxolimab was an agonistic, fully human IgG2 monoclonal antibody directed against OX40 (CD134), a costimulatory receptor. Prior anti-PD-1, anti-PD-L1 or anti-CTLA-4 therapy was permitted, and about 40% of dose-escalation patients had received checkpoint inhibitors. The point of sequencing TCRbeta in the periphery was to test whether ivuxolimab changed TCR sequence diversity and drove clonal T-cell expansion. The paper describes the monotherapy dose-escalation part (N of about 52 patients) of the phase I trial of ivuxolimab. Of the approximately 50 dose-escalation patients, hepatocellular carcinoma was present in roughly 19, melanoma in roughly 15, renal cell carcinoma in 9 and head and neck cancer in 9. Partial responses occurred in three dose-escalation patients: two with cutaneous melanoma and one with hepatocellular carcinoma. Intravenous ivuxolimab was administered to patients every 2 weeks at six dose levels: 0.01, 0.1, 0.3, 1.5, 3 and 10 mg/kg. In the dose-escalation cohort, 82.7% of patients were male, and the mean age was around 60 years, with a range of 23 to 79.

The trial excluded patients who had a history of autoimmune disease or were on systemic immunosuppression. Peripheral blood for TCR sequencing was collected from all dose cohorts at baseline, on cycle 4 day 1, and on cycle 7 day 1. The samples were taken from a phase I, first-in-human, multicenter, open-label dose-escalation trial of ivuxolimab. Adults with locally advanced or metastatic melanoma, renal cell, hepatocellular, or head and neck squamous cell carcinoma were enrolled in the trial. CD4+ and CD8+ T cells were sorted separately from peripheral blood before TCR sequencing. Via the germline V gene (reference sequence), CDR1 is PRHDT and CDR2 FYEKMQ. The CDR3, from cysteine to phenylalanine, totals 13 residues. The sequence is cut down to CDR3 DNA, 39 bases in frame from base 1. The trim is 6 bases for V and 8 bases for J, with a gap of 16 bases between the germline ends. Broad study findings and their caveats: Low levels of normalized T-cell clonal expansion were also seen in some patients who did not respond. Antigen specificity was not determined for the clonally expanded peripheral T cells. After ivuxolimab, more expanded clones were found on average in CD8+ T cells than in CD4+ T cells. In partial responders in the 0.1-3.0 mg/kg groups, normalized peripheral clonal expansion was found to be among the lowest, especially among CD8+ T cells. Clonal expansion of both CD4+ and CD8+ blood T cells was observed from baseline to week 6 at doses 0.1 to 3.0 mg/kg.

Genomic DNA was extracted from sorted cells for sequencing of the TCRbeta CDR3 region. The immunoSEQ Assay was used to sequence the TCRbeta CDR3 regions. Imported from immuneACCESS, the table was reduced by TCRdb to in-frame sequences with V and J called. These copies leave out some clones; in studies compared against another copy, an unresolved V gene accounts for under half, and the cause of the remainder is not known. Across this sample there are around 18,000 clones, with approximately 85% seen only once. Roughly 30% of the sample is held by the ten biggest clonotypes. This clone was seen once. There is no known antigen for this receptor. Within one base of it there is no much larger clone, and no base qualities were kept.

The chain is encoded by TRBV13 joined to TRBJ1-2; 5 matching bases give a weak D call of TRBD1. The sequence derives from an adult with an advanced solid tumor such as melanoma, head and neck, liver or kidney cancer. This specimen consisted of CD4+ or CD8+ T cells sorted from blood, obtained in a trial of the OX40 agonist ivuxolimab. Here is the DNA: TGTGCCAGCAGTACCCGAGGGGCTGGAGGCTACACCTTC. Its protein product is CASSTRGAGGYTF.